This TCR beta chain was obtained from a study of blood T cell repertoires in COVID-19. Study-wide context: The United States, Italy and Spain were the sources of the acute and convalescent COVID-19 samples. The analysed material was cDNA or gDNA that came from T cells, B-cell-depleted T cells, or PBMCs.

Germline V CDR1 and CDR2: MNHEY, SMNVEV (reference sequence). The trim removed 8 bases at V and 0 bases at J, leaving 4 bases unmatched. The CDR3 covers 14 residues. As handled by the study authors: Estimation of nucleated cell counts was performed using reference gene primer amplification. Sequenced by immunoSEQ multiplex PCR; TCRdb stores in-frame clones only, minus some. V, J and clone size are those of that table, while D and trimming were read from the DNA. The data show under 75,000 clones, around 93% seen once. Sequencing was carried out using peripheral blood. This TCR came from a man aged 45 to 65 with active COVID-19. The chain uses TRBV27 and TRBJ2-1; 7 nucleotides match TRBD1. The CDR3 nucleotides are TGTGCCAGCCTCGGGACAGACTCCTACAATGAGCAGTTCTTC. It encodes CASLGTDSYNEQFF.